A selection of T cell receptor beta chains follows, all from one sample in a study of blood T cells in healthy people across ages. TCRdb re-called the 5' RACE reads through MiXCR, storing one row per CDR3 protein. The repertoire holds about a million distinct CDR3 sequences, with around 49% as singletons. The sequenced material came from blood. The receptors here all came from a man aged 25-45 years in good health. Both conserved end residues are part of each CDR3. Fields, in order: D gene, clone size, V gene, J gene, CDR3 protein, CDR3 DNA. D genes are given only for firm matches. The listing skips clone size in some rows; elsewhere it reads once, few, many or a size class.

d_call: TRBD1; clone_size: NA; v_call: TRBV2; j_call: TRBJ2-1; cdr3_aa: CASVPGQGPYNEQFF; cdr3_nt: TGTGCCAGTGTGCCGGGACAGGGACCTTACAATGAGCAGTTCTTC
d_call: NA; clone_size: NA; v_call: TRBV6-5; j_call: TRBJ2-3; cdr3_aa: CASSYGGPRDTQYF; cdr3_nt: TGTGCCAGCAGTTACGGCGGGCCCAGGGATACGCAGTATTTT
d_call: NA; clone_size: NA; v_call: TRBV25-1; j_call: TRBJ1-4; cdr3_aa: CASSESSGLNEKLFF; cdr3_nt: TGTGCCAGCAGTGAATCTTCGGGGCTTAATGAAAAACTGTTTTTT
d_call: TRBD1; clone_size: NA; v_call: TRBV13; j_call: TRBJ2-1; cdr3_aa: CASSLVGDRAYNEQFF; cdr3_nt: TGTGCCAGCAGCTTAGTAGGGGACAGGGCCTACAATGAGCAGTTCTTC
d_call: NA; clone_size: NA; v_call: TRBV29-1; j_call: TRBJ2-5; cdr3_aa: CSVVAGKETQYF; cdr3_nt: TGCAGCGTTGTTGCGGGGAAAGAGACCCAGTACTTC
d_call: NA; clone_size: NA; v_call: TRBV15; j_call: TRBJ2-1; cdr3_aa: CATSRLQYYNEQFF; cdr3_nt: TGTGCCACCAGCAGGCTACAGTATTACAATGAGCAGTTCTTC
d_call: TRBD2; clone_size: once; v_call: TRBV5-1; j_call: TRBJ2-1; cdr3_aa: CASSLGATSGEQFF; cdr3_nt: TGCGCCAGCAGCTTGGGAGCTACTAGCGGGGAGCAGTTCTTC
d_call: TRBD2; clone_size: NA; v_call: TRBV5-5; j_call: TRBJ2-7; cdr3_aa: CASSLRAPLAGVEQYF; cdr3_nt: TGTGCCAGCAGCTTGAGAGCTCCGCTAGCGGGGGTCGAGCAGTACTTC
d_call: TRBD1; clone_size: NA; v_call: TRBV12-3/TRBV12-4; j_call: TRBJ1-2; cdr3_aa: CASRKQGNYGYTF; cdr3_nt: TGTGCCAGCAGAAAACAGGGGAACTATGGCTACACCTTC
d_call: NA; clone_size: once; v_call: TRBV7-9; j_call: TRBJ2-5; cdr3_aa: CASKPVDRQETQYF; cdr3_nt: TGTGCCAGCAAACCCGTGGACAGACAAGAGACCCAGTACTTC
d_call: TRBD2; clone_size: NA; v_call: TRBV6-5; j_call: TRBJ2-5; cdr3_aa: CASGPKTSGETQYF; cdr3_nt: TGTGCCAGCGGTCCCAAGACTAGCGGTGAGACCCAGTACTTC
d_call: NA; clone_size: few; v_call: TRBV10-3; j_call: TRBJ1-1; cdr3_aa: CAISGTGTEAFF; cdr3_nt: TGTGCCATCAGTGGTACAGGGACTGAAGCTTTCTTT
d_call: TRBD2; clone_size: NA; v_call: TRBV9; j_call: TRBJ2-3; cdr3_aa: CASSAGGMADTQYF; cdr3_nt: TGTGCCAGTTCGGCGGGGGGCATGGCAGATACGCAGTATTTT
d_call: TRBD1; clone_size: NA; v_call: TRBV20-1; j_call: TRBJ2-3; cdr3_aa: CSARLNRGTDTQYF; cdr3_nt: TGCAGTGCTAGATTAAACAGGGGAACAGATACGCAGTATTTT
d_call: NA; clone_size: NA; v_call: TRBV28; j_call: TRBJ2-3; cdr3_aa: CASGLRGAEDTQYF; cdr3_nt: TGTGCCAGCGGGTTAAGAGGGGCTGAAGATACGCAGTATTTT
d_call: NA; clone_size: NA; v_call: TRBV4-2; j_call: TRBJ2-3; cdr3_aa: CVSRPSDSGTDTQYF; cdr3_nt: TGTGTCAGCCGCCCCTCGGATAGCGGCACAGATACGCAGTATTTT